This passage covers 12 T cell receptor beta chains from one sample sequenced in a study of OX40 agonist ivuxolimab in advanced cancers. Method: immunoSEQ multiplex PCR; TCRdb's copy keeps in-frame clones and lacks some. The data contain about 96,000 clones, around 80% of them singletons. The input for sequencing was CD4+ or CD8+ T cells sorted from blood, taken in a trial of the OX40 agonist ivuxolimab. The receptors here all came from an adult with an advanced solid tumor such as melanoma, head and neck, liver or kidney cancer.

This chain uses TRBV2 with TRBJ2-2; 11 nucleotides align to TRBD2. J lost 0 bases, V lost 5 bases, and 2 bases had no gene match. The CDR3 has 16 residues. Germline lookup yields CDR1 SNHLY and CDR2 FYNNEI. The CDR3: CASSPTSGTNTGELFF. As DNA, the CDR3 is TGTGCCAGCAGTCCGACTAGCGGGACGAACACCGGGGAGCTGTTTTTT.

The chain joins TRBV29-1 to TRBJ1-1; 10 nucleotides agree with TRBD1. CDR1 and CDR2 from the germline V gene are SQVTM and ANQGSEA. This CDR3 region has 13 residues. J gave up 8 bases and V 6 bases, and 9 bases lay outside the gene matches. The CDR3 coding sequence is TGCAGCGTGATCCGGGACAGGGGTTCAGAAGCTTTCTTT. This sequence encodes CSVIRDRGSEAFF. Complete variable domain (other parts from reference TRBV29-1 and TRBJ1-1): SAVISQKPSRDICQRGTSLTIQCQVDSQVTMMFWYRQQPGQSLTLIATANQGSEATYESGFVIDKFPISRPNLTFSTLTVSNMSPEDSSIYLCSVIRDRGSEAFFGQGTRLTVV.

V is TRBV5-6 and J is TRBJ1-3, with 10 bases identical to TRBD1. Germline values: CDR1 SGHDT, CDR2 YYEEEE. The CDR3 is made up of 15 amino acids. J was trimmed by 3 bases and V by 4 bases; bases with no gene match: 4. Written as DNA, the CDR3 is TGTGCCAGCAGCGGGGACAGGGGATTTGGAAACACCATATATTTT. Translation gives CASSGDRGFGNTIYF. The whole variable domain, filled in from reference TRBV5-6 and TRBJ1-3, reads DAGVTQSPTHLIKTRGQQVTLRCSPKSGHDTVSWYQQALGQGPQFIFQYYEEEERQRGNFPDRFSGHQFPNYSSELNVNALLLGDSALYLCASSGDRGFGNTIYFGEGSWLTVV.

The J gene is TRBJ2-7, the V gene TRBV18; D call uncertain. The V gene's germline CDR1 is KGHSH and CDR2 LQKENI. The CDR3 has 13 amino acids. Trimming stripped 8 bases from V and 2 bases from J, with 13 bases between. The CDR3 sequence is CASNPDRTYEQYF. The CDR3 nucleotides are TGTGCCAGCAACCCGGACCGAACCTACGAGCAGTACTTC.

The table lists this clone with a few counts. V is TRBV9 and J is TRBJ1-1; D uncertain. Trimming cost V 0 bases and J 1 base, with 10 bases left between them. The germline V gene encodes CDR1 SGDLS and CDR2 YYNGEE. This CDR3 region has 15 residues. CDR3 nucleotide sequence: TGTGCCAGCAGCGTAGCCGGGATTGGGAACACTGAAGCTTTCTTT. Amino acid sequence: CASSVAGIGNTEAFF.

The chain combines TRBV4-3 with TRBJ1-5, with 7 bases matching TRBD1. The V segment lost 0 bases and the J segment 2 bases; nucleotides outside the gene matches: 4. The CDR3 has 16 amino acids. Germline-derived CDR1 and CDR2 are LGHNA and YSLEER. The CDR3 DNA reads as TGCGCCAGCAGCCAAGATCTAGACAGGGGCAATCAGCCCCAGCATTTT. Translating it yields CASSQDLDRGNQPQHF.

This chain links TRBV2 with TRBJ2-6; 7 nucleotides align to TRBD1. CDR1 SNHLY and CDR2 FYNNEI come from the germline V gene. The CDR3 extends over 17 amino acids. Trimming removed 3 bases from V and 0 bases from J; junction bases left unmatched: 5. The CDR3 loop is CASSEDRTLSGANVLTF. Written as DNA, the CDR3 is TGTGCCAGCAGTGAGGACAGGACCCTCTCTGGGGCCAACGTCCTGACTTTC.

The gene calls are TRBV7-9 and TRBJ2-7, with TRBD2 identical over 8 bases. The V and J ends lost 0 bases and 7 bases, in that order; junction bases with no gene match: 2. CDR1 and CDR2 from the germline V gene are SEHNR and FQNEAQ (reference sequence). This CDR3 has 13 amino acids. The CDR3 DNA follows: TGTGCCAGCAGCTTAGCGATAGCGGGGGAGCAGTACTTC. Its protein is CASSLAIAGEQYF.

This clone was picked up one time. The genes are TRBV7-3 and TRBJ2-4, with D uncertain. Germline V gene lookup returns CDR1 SGHTA and CDR2 FQGTGA. CDR3 length: 14 amino acids. The germline V and J ends were trimmed by 7 bases and 6 bases, with 16 bases remaining between them. CDR3: CASNLGGGGNIQYF. CDR3 coding DNA: TGTGCCAGCAATTTAGGCGGTGGTGGAAACATTCAGTACTTC.

The genes are TRBV14 and TRBJ1-1; tentative D call: TRBD1 (5 bases). Trimming took 3 bases from V and 4 from J, leaving 18 bases between them. The CDR3 runs to 16 residues. The V gene's germline CDR1 is SGHDN and CDR2 FVKESK. The CDR3, as DNA: TGTGCCAGCAGCCAGAGGGGACTGGACGGGAGCACTGAAGCTTTCTTT. The encoded protein is CASSQRGLDGSTEAFF.

The chain carries TRBV18 and TRBJ1-5; weak D call: TRBD1 (5 bases). Trimming left V 1 base short and J 4 bases short, with 14 bases between. The V gene's germline CDR1 is KGHSH and CDR2 LQKENI. The CDR3 consists of 16 residues. The CDR3 loop reads CASSPLGGVPNQPQHF. CDR3 bases: TGTGCCAGCTCACCACTGGGGGGGGTGCCTAATCAGCCCCAGCATTTT.

This clone was seen only once. The chain is built from TRBV14 and TRBJ2-7, with TRBD2 matching 13 bases. The CDR3 runs to 15 residues. Losses at the gene ends were 1 base for V and 3 bases for J; bases not matched to a gene: 0. CDR1 SGHDN and CDR2 FVKESK come from the germline V gene. The CDR3 DNA is TGTGCCAGCAGCCAAGGACTAGCGGGGGGCTACGAGCAGTACTTC. Protein sequence: CASSQGLAGGYEQYF.